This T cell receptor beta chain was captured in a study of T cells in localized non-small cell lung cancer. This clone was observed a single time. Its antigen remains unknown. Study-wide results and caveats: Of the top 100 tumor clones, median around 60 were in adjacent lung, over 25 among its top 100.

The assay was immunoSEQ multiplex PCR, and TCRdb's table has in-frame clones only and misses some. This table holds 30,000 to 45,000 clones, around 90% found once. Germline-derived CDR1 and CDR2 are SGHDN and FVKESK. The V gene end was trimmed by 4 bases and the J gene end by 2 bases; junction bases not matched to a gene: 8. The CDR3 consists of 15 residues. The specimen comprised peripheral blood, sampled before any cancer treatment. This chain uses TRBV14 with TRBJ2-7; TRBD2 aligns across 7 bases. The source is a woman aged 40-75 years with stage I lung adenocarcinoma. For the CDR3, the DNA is TGTGCCAGCAGCCGATGGGGGGGGATAGCCTACGAGCAGTACTTC. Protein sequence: CASSRWGGIAYEQYF.